These 19 T cell receptor beta chains were sequenced from one sample in a study of shared clonotypes between healthy human individuals (TCRdb year 2020). Library prep was done by the immunoSEQ multiplex PCR assay. This is the immuneACCESS table as TCRdb keeps it, with only in-frame sequences that have V and J called. A part of the clones is gone; compared with another copy, unresolved V genes explain less than half, and the rest is unexplained. The sample profile shows approximately 1,500,000 clones; 95% to 99% of them were found once. Of the sample, around 0.47% falls within the top ten clones. Material for sequencing was naive CD4+ T cells sorted from blood. The cell subset or site label, read with the paper, signifies: CD45RA+ positively selected. The receptors stem from a man aged 25-45 years in good health.

V and J are TRBV28 and TRBJ1-3; 7 positions agree with TRBD1. This CDR3 comprises 16 residues. The germline V gene has CDR1 MDHEN and CDR2 SYDVKM. V lost 9 bases to trimming and J lost 0 bases; unmatched junction nucleotides: 11. The DNA of the CDR3 is TGTGCCAGTCCGACAGGGACCCGATTCTCTGGAAACACCATATATTTT. It encodes CASPTGTRFSGNTIYF.

The chain has TRBV5-1 and TRBJ2-2, with TRBD1 identical over 7 bases. Germline values: CDR1 SGHRS, CDR2 YFSETQ. V dropped 4 bases and J dropped 4; count of bases not matched to a gene: 1. The CDR3 is 13 amino acids. CDR3 sequence: CASSRQGTGELFF. DNA of the CDR3: TGCGCCAGCAGCCGACAGGGCACCGGGGAGCTGTTTTTT.

The rearrangement links TRBV4-3 to TRBJ2-5, with D unresolved. Germline CDR1 reads LGHNA; CDR2 reads YSLEER. The V end was cut by 1 base, the J end by 0 bases, with 15 bases between. The CDR3 length is 17 residues. In DNA form, the CDR3 reads TGCGCCAGCAGCCAAGTTTTAAGGATTTCGTACCAAGAGACCCAGTACTTC. It specifies CASSQVLRISYQETQYF.

The V and J genes are TRBV4-1 and TRBJ1-2, with 9 bases aligning to TRBD1. The germline gives CDR1 MGHRA, CDR2 YSYEKL. The CDR3 runs to 14 residues. V was clipped by 4 bases and J by 7 bases; unmatched bases: 7. The CDR3 region is CASSRTGVLGGYTF. The CDR3 DNA follows: TGCGCCAGCAGCCGGACAGGGGTGTTAGGTGGCTACACCTTC.

The rearrangement uses TRBV4-2 and TRBJ2-7; the match to TRBD2 covers 9 bases. The trim removed 3 bases at V and 1 base at J, leaving 10 bases unmatched. CDR3 length equals 17 residues. Germline V gene sequence: CDR1 LGHNA, CDR2 YNFKEQ. The CDR3 sequence: CASSQSNSGSSSYEQYF. DNA for the CDR3: TGTGCCAGCAGCCAGAGTAATAGCGGGAGTAGTTCCTACGAGCAGTACTTC.

The chain links TRBV7-2 to TRBJ2-1; TRBD1 might be the D (5 bases). V lost 5 bases to trimming and J lost 9 bases, with 17 bases between them. The CDR3 length is 14 residues. CDR1 is SGHTA, CDR2 FQGNSA, per germline. The CDR3 DNA sequence: TGTGCCAGCAGCGCCTTAACAGGTCTAGGTGAGCAGTTCTTC. Protein product: CASSALTGLGEQFF.

The rearrangement joins TRBV5-1 to TRBJ2-2; 11 positions agree with TRBD1. The CDR3 length is 15 residues. The V gene end was trimmed by 0 bases and the J gene end by 7 bases; junction bases not matched to a gene: 2. The germline V gene has CDR1 SGHRS and CDR2 YFSETQ. Here the CDR3 reads CASSLGTGGLGELFF. CDR3 bases: TGCGCCAGCAGCTTGGGGACAGGGGGCCTCGGGGAGCTGTTTTTT.

As for this clone: This sample includes further DNA sequences coding for the same CDR3. The V call is TRBV7-8, the J call TRBJ2-2, with no clear D. The CDR3 spans 12 residues. Germline V gives CDR1 SGHVS, CDR2 FQNEAQ. V was cut by 3 bases and J by 1 base, with 0 bases left in between. The CDR3 loop reads CASSLNTGELFF. In nucleotides, the CDR3 is TGTGCCAGCAGCTTGAACACCGGGGAGCTGTTTTTT.

This chain uses TRBV4-2 with TRBJ2-7, with D possibly being TRBD1 (6 bases). V was cut by 1 base and J by 2 bases, with 12 bases left in between. CDR1 is LGHNA, CDR2 YNFKEQ, per germline. The CDR3 extends over 15 amino acids. The CDR3, as DNA: TGTGCCAGCAGCCAAGGCGCGACAGGCCCCTACGAGCAGTACTTC. Translating it yields CASSQGATGPYEQYF.

This clone has just one count. The CDR3 DNA reads as TGCGCCAGCAGACCGATTGGGTCATTGACAGATACGCAGTATTTT. Amino acid sequence: CASRPIGSLTDTQYF. The chain is built from TRBV4-1 and TRBJ2-3; D remains unclear. This CDR3 spans 15 amino acids. Germline values: CDR1 MGHRA, CDR2 YSYEKL. Trimming took off 6 bases at V and 3 bases at J, with 16 bases between the two ends.

The gene calls are TRBV27 and TRBJ1-3; 7 positions match TRBD1. The germline CDR1 and CDR2 sequences are MNHEY and SMNVEV (reference sequence). J gave up 3 bases and V 5 bases, and 7 bases lay outside the gene matches. There are 15 residues in the CDR3. In DNA form, the CDR3 reads TGTGCCAGCAGTCCAGGGAGGGGGCTTGGAAACACCATATATTTT. Its translation is CASSPGRGLGNTIYF.

This chain links TRBV28 with TRBJ2-7; 7 bases fit TRBD2. The CDR3 runs 14 residues. Germline V gene sequence: CDR1 MDHEN, CDR2 SYDVKM. The trim removed 7 bases at V and 2 bases at J, leaving 8 bases unmatched. The CDR3 sequence: CASTIGGTAYEQYF. In nucleotides, the CDR3 is TGTGCCAGCACTATCGGGGGGACCGCCTACGAGCAGTACTTC. Looking up the rest from reference TRBV28 and TRBJ2-7 gives the full variable domain: DVKVTQSSRYLVKRTGEKVFLECVQDMDHENMFWYRQDPGLGLRLIYFSYDVKMKEKGDIPEGYSVSREKKERFSLILESASTNQTSMYLCASTIGGTAYEQYFGPGTRLTVT.

The rearrangement uses TRBV4-1 and TRBJ2-2; 10 nucleotides match TRBD2. This CDR3 has 17 residues. The germline CDR1 and CDR2 sequences are MGHRA and YSYEKL. The V segment lost 1 base and the J segment 0 bases; nucleotides outside the gene matches: 2. CDR3: CASSQVSGRPNTGELFF. DNA of the CDR3: TGCGCCAGCAGCCAAGTTAGCGGGAGGCCGAACACCGGGGAGCTGTTTTTT.

The V gene is TRBV6-6, the J gene TRBJ2-7; 10 bases align to TRBD2. V shed 5 bases, J shed 5 bases, and the junction held 9 bases outside the gene matches. The CDR3 is 15 amino acids. Germline V gene sequence: CDR1 MNHNY, CDR2 SVGAGI (reference sequence). CDR3 sequence: CASSPGGSGRHEQYF. CDR3 DNA sequence: TGTGCCAGCAGTCCCGGGGGTAGCGGGAGGCACGAGCAGTACTTC.

The chain joins TRBV19 to TRBJ2-1; D is unclear. This CDR3 is built from 13 residues. CDR1 and CDR2 (germline): LNHDA, SQIVND (reference sequence). V was pared by 0 bases and J by 9 bases, with 9 bases between. CDR3 bases: TGTGCCAGTAGTATAGACCCTATAGGTGAGCAGTTCTTC. This codes for CASSIDPIGEQFF. The variable domain in full, with the rest retrieved from reference TRBV19 and TRBJ2-1, is DGGITQSPKYLFRKEGQNVTLSCEQNLNHDAMYWYRQDPGQGLRLIYYSQIVNDFQKGDIAEGYSVSREKKESFPLTVTSAQKNPTAFYLCASSIDPIGEQFFGPGTRLTVL.

This chain connects TRBV10-3 to TRBJ2-1, with a tentative D call TRBD1 (6 bases). The germline gives CDR1 ENHRY, CDR2 SYGVKD. This CDR3 has 12 amino acids. V was pared by 11 bases and J by 5 bases, with 13 bases between. As DNA, the CDR3 is TGTGCCGTACAGGGTTTGGACAATGAGCAGTTCTTC. It codes for CAVQGLDNEQFF.

The rearrangement joins TRBV2 to TRBJ2-2; 9 bases fit TRBD2. Germline V CDR1 and CDR2: SNHLY, FYNNEI. This CDR3 has 17 amino acids. V lost 2 bases to trimming and J lost 2 bases; unmatched junction nucleotides: 6. The CDR3 here is CASSERVAGVNTGELFF. CDR3 coding DNA: TGTGCCAGCAGTGAAAGGGTAGCGGGAGTCAACACCGGGGAGCTGTTTTTT.

The chain combines TRBV7-3 with TRBJ2-3; 7 bases are a match to TRBD2. V trimming: 5 bases; J trimming: 4 bases; junction bases outside the gene matches: 12. Germline V CDR1 and CDR2: SGHTA, FQGTGA. This CDR3 is 16 amino acids long. The CDR3: CASSLLSGGSADTQYF. The DNA of the CDR3 is TGTGCCAGCAGCCTCCTCTCTGGCGGGAGTGCAGATACGCAGTATTTT.

To note about this clone: The same CDR3 arises from other DNA sequences in this sample as well. DNA of the CDR3: TGCGCCAGCAGCAAAGGGGCCGGGTACGAGCAGTACTTC. Translation: CASSKGAGYEQYF. The chain couples TRBV5-1 to TRBJ2-7; tentatively, D is TRBD1 (5 bases). Trimming removed 4 bases at V and 4 bases at J, with 12 bases between. This CDR3 region has 13 residues. Germline V gene data show CDR1 as SGHRS and CDR2 as YFSETQ.